The next 26 T cell receptor beta chains were all read from a single sample in a study of blood T cell repertoires in COVID-19. Using immunoSEQ multiplex PCR, the repertoire was profiled, and TCRdb retains in-frame clones only, with some absent. The profile shows about 130,000 clones, roughly 80% of them singletons. Sequencing input: peripheral blood. The receptors originated from a woman older than 75 with acute or convalescent COVID-19.

The V call is TRBV19, the J call TRBJ1-6; TRBD1 matches 10 bases. The length of the CDR3 is 15 residues. Germline loops: CDR1 LNHDA, CDR2 SQIVND (reference sequence). V was clipped by 6 bases and J by 8 bases; unmatched bases: 7. CDR3 region: CASSTDRGQDSPLHF. In nucleotides, the CDR3 is TGTGCCAGTAGCACAGACAGGGGGCAGGATTCACCCCTCCACTTT.

The V gene is TRBV11-2, the J gene TRBJ2-7; weak D call: TRBD2 (6 bases). Trimming shortened V by 0 bases and J by 0 bases, and 18 bases separated the two germline ends. Looked up from germline, CDR1 is SGHAT and CDR2 is FQNNGV. The CDR3 contains 18 residues. CDR3 region: CASSLDGGGGALSYEQYF. The CDR3 DNA follows: TGTGCCAGCAGCTTAGATGGCGGCGGCGGGGCCCTCTCCTACGAGCAGTACTTC.

The rearrangement uses TRBV6-5 and TRBJ2-7; 9 nucleotides line up with TRBD1. The length of the CDR3 is 15 residues. CDR1 is MNHEY and CDR2 is SVGAGI in the germline V gene. Trimming removed 7 bases from V and 2 bases from J; junction bases left unmatched: 9. The CDR3 region has the DNA TGTGCCAGCACCACCGGGACAGGGATACCCTACGAGCAGTACTTC. Translating it yields CASTTGTGIPYEQYF.

The V gene is TRBV5-6, the J gene TRBJ1-1; D unresolved. The CDR3 sequence is 16 residues long. CDR1 is SGHDT and CDR2 is YYEEEE in the germline V gene. Trimming shortened V by 2 bases and J by 0 bases, and 14 bases separated the two germline ends. Written as DNA, the CDR3 is TGTGCCAGCAGCTTCGACACACAGTTCTTGAACACTGAAGCTTTCTTT. It is translated as CASSFDTQFLNTEAFF.

On this clone itself: A junction boundary mismatches the germline segment, possibly from a read error. V and J are TRBV6-6 and TRBJ2-7; TRBD2 agrees at 12 bases. The CDR3 loop spans 13 amino acids. The germline CDR1 and CDR2 sequences are MNHNY and SVGAGI (reference sequence). CDR3 protein: CASSSRLAGDPIF. The CDR3 DNA reads as TGTGCCAGCAGTTCTAGACTAGCGGGAGACCCAATCTTC.

J is TRBJ2-1 and V is TRBV5-1, with 11 bases that match TRBD1. The CDR3 is made up of 14 amino acids. The germline V gene encodes CDR1 SGHRS and CDR2 YFSETQ. Trimming at V came to 2 bases and at J to 7 bases, leaving 2 bases not matched to a gene. CDR3 sequence reads: CASSFGTGGNEQFF. CDR3 in DNA: TGCGCCAGCAGCTTCGGGACAGGGGGGAATGAGCAGTTCTTC.

The V and J genes are TRBV19 and TRBJ2-2; 10 bases agree with TRBD1. CDR3 length: 15 amino acids. With 4 bases clipped from V and 4 bases from J, the junction kept 3 bases outside the gene matches. Germline CDR1 LNHDA, CDR2 SQIVND (reference sequence). The CDR3 DNA sequence: TGTGCCAGTAGTAGGACAGGGGGTACCACCGGGGAGCTGTTTTTT. The encoded protein is CASSRTGGTTGELFF.

The chain recombines TRBV3-1 (or the pseudogene TRBV3-2) with TRBJ2-1, with 13 bases identical to TRBD2. Losses at the gene ends were 2 bases for V and 8 bases for J; bases not matched to a gene: 15. Germline CDR1 LGHDT, CDR2 YNNKEL (reference sequence). This CDR3 region has 19 residues. CDR3 sequence: CASSQLQRLTSGRDYEQFF. DNA of the CDR3: TGTGCCAGCAGCCAACTCCAACGATTAACTAGCGGGAGGGACTATGAGCAGTTCTTC.

The V call is TRBV5-1, the J call TRBJ1-3, with D perhaps matching TRBD1 (5 bases). The CDR3 contains 14 residues. Per the germline V gene, CDR1 is SGHRS and CDR2 is YFSETQ. V was cut by 4 bases and J by 4 bases, with 12 bases left in between. DNA for the CDR3: TGCGCCAGCAGCCCCGGGACTGCCGGAAACACCATATATTTT. As protein: CASSPGTAGNTIYF.

The chain employs TRBV18 and TRBJ2-1; the D is unclear. Germline-derived CDR1 and CDR2 are KGHSH and LQKENI. Trimming took 3 bases from V and 8 from J, leaving 5 bases between them. The CDR3 spans 11 residues. The chain's CDR3 is CASSPGHEQFF. The CDR3 region has the DNA TGTGCCAGCTCACCTGGGCATGAGCAGTTCTTC.

The chain carries TRBV7-8 and TRBJ2-7, with 7 bases identical to TRBD2. Losses at the gene ends were 1 base for V and 4 bases for J; bases not matched to a gene: 4. Germline CDR1 reads SGHVS; CDR2 reads FQNEAQ. The CDR3 runs to 14 residues. The CDR3 DNA follows: TGTGCCAGCAGCTTAGTCCAGGGAGGGTACGAGCAGTACTTC. Translated: CASSLVQGGYEQYF.

V usage is TRBV7-2 and J usage is TRBJ2-2; D unclear. Germline V gene data show CDR1 as SGHTA and CDR2 as FQGNSA. V was pared by 3 bases and J by 4 bases, with 15 bases between. This CDR3 has 16 amino acids. The DNA of the CDR3 is TGTGCCAGCAGCTTGTCGTTCTCCCCGGTCACCGGGGAGCTGTTTTTT. It specifies CASSLSFSPVTGELFF.

This clone was detected a few times. The V gene is TRBV27, the J gene TRBJ2-7; maybe TRBD1 (6 bases). This CDR3 is built from 19 residues. Germline V gene data show CDR1 as MNHEY and CDR2 as SMNVEV (reference sequence). The germline V and J ends were trimmed by 5 bases and 2 bases, with 28 bases remaining between them. CDR3 region: CASSRRDNQLYGKTYEQYF. The DNA of the CDR3 is TGTGCCAGCAGTCGCCGGGACAACCAGCTGTATGGCAAAACCTACGAGCAGTACTTC.

This clone was observed a handful of times. The chain employs TRBV30 and TRBJ2-1; 11 bases agree with TRBD1. V shed 2 bases, J shed 4 bases, and the junction held 1 base outside the gene matches. There are 14 residues in the CDR3. Germline CDR1 is GTSNPN and CDR2 is SVGIG (reference sequence). As DNA, the CDR3 is TGTGCCTGGAGTTGGGACAGGGGGTACAATGAGCAGTTCTTC. Protein product: CAWSWDRGYNEQFF.

J is TRBJ2-1 and V is TRBV30; 8 nucleotides line up with TRBD1. The germline V gene encodes CDR1 GTSNPN and CDR2 SVGIG (reference sequence). This CDR3 comprises 15 residues. V gave up 3 bases and J gave up 6 bases; unmatched junction bases: 10. The CDR3 region has the DNA TGTGCCTGGAGGCAGGGAATGACAGGGGTCAATGAGCAGTTCTTC. Its translation: CAWRQGMTGVNEQFF.

With regard to this clone: The DNA is left out, because the CDR3 cannot be placed on it with certainty; the CDR3 is given as TCRdb lists it. The CDR3 reads CASSIRFGGRSNQPQHF. The chain has TRBV19 and TRBJ1-5. The germline V gene has CDR1 LNHDA and CDR2 SQIVND (reference sequence). The CDR3 length equals 17 residues, ends included.

This clone was picked up one time. This sequence joins TRBV6-5 and TRBJ2-1; weak D call: TRBD2 (6 bases). The CDR3 is 15 residues long. The germline gives CDR1 MNHEY, CDR2 SVGAGI. Between the trimmed V and J ends, which lost 7 bases and 4 bases, there was a span of 17 bases. CDR3 sequence reads: CASTPAGAGYNEQFF. The CDR3 bases are TGTGCCAGCACCCCAGCCGGAGCGGGTTACAATGAGCAGTTCTTC.

The genes are TRBV4-1 and TRBJ2-1; 16 nucleotides match TRBD2. The length of the CDR3 is 20 residues. Looked up from germline, CDR1 is MGHRA and CDR2 is YSYEKL. The V gene end was trimmed by 5 bases and the J gene end by 7 bases; junction bases not matched to a gene: 17. The CDR3 DNA reads TGCGCCAGCAGCTGGTTCCCGGGACTAGCGGGAGGGCCCGTAAGGAATGAGCAGTTCTTC. Protein: CASSWFPGLAGGPVRNEQFF.

The chain couples TRBV30 to TRBJ1-5; a possible D gene is TRBD1 (6 bases). V dropped 6 bases and J dropped 9 bases, with 15 bases sitting between them. CDR3 length: 12 amino acids. Germline V gives CDR1 GTSNPN, CDR2 SVGIG (reference sequence). CDR3 in amino acids: CACQTGVGPQHF. The CDR3 nucleotides are TGTGCCTGCCAGACAGGAGTTGGGCCCCAGCATTTT.

The V and J genes are TRBV19 and TRBJ2-1; 8 bases agree with TRBD2. Germline values: CDR1 LNHDA, CDR2 SQIVND (reference sequence). V lost 6 bases, J lost 6 bases, and 7 bases stayed unmatched. The CDR3 length is 14 residues. In DNA, the CDR3 is TGTGCCAGTAGCCCGGTAGCGGGGATCAATGAGCAGTTCTTC. Translation: CASSPVAGINEQFF.

The rearrangement links TRBV19 to TRBJ2-1, with D maybe TRBD2 (5 bases). Germline loops: CDR1 LNHDA, CDR2 SQIVND (reference sequence). The CDR3 consists of 16 residues. The V end was cut by 6 bases, the J end by 7 bases, with 22 bases between. The CDR3 is CASRGSSRSRANEQFF. In DNA, the CDR3 is TGTGCCAGTAGAGGTTCTAGCCGGAGTAGGGCGAATGAGCAGTTCTTC.

The gene calls are TRBV5-1 and TRBJ2-2; a possible D gene is TRBD2 (6 bases). Per the germline V gene, CDR1 is SGHRS and CDR2 is YFSETQ. The V and J ends lost 9 bases and 5 bases respectively, with 14 bases between them. CDR3 length: 13 amino acids. The CDR3 loop is CATNTGDTGELFF. Written as DNA, the CDR3 is TGCGCCACCAACACGGGGGATACCGGGGAGCTGTTTTTT.

Only one count was recorded for this clone. V is TRBV5-1 and J is TRBJ1-2; 7 nucleotides line up with TRBD1. J was trimmed by 4 bases and V by 1 base; bases with no gene match: 10. The CDR3 sequence is 16 residues long. Germline assignment: CDR1 SGHRS and CDR2 YFSETQ. The CDR3 is CASSLFGQARSYGYTF. CDR3 nucleotides: TGCGCCAGCAGCTTGTTTGGACAGGCACGAAGCTATGGCTACACCTTC.

The chain carries TRBV5-4 and TRBJ2-7, with 10 bases aligning to TRBD2. Germline CDR1 is SGHNT and CDR2 is YYREEE (reference sequence). V lost 4 bases and J lost 2; bases outside the gene matches: 6. This CDR3 has 15 residues. Here the CDR3 DNA reads TGTGCCAGCAGCGAAAGCGGGAGGGCCCCCTACGAGCAGTACTTC. This encodes CASSESGRAPYEQYF.

Written as DNA, the CDR3 is TGTGCCAGCAGCCGTTTCTCAGGGGCGAGCACCGGGGAGCTGTTTTTT. This sequence encodes CASSRFSGASTGELFF. The genes are TRBV11-3 and TRBJ2-2; perhaps TRBD1 as D (6 bases). Trimming left V 5 bases short and J 4 bases short, with 17 bases between. The CDR3 length is 16 residues. The V gene's germline CDR1 is SGHNT and CDR2 YENEEA.

The CDR3 DNA reads as TGTGCCAGAAGCTTCGCCAGGATCGACGAGACCCAGTACTTC. Translation gives CARSFARIDETQYF. The chain combines TRBV5-3 with TRBJ2-5; D remains unclear. TRBV5-3 counts as an open reading frame of uncertain function. Trimming removed 2 bases from V and 5 bases from J, with 13 bases in between. CDR3 length equals 14 residues.